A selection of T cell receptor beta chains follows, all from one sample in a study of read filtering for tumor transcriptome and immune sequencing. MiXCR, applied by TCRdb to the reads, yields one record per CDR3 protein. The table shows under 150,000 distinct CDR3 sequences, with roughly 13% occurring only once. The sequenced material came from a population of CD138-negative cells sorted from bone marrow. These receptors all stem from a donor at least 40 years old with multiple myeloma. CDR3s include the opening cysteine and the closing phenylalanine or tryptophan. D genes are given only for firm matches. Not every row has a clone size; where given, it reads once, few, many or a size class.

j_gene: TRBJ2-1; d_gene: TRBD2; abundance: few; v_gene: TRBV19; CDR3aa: CASSILAGASYNEQFF; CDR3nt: TGTGCCAGTAGTATACTAGCGGGAGCCTCCTACAATGAGCAGTTCTTC
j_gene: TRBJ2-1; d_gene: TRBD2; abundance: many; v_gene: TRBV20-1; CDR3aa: CSAQAGDWNEQFF; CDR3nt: TGCAGTGCTCAAGCGGGAGATTGGAATGAGCAGTTCTTC
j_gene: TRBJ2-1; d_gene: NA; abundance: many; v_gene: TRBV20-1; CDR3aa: CSARDVGGSYNEQFF; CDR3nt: TGCAGTGCTAGAGATGTGGGAGGATCCTACAATGAGCAGTTCTTC
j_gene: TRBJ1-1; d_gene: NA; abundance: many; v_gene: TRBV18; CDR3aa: CASSPSVGDTEAFF; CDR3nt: TGTGCCAGCTCACCATCAGTGGGGGACACTGAAGCTTTCTTT
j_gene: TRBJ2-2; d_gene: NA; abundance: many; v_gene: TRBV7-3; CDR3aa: CASSPGGAGELFF; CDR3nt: TGTGCCAGCAGTCCCGGGGGTGCCGGGGAGCTGTTTTTT
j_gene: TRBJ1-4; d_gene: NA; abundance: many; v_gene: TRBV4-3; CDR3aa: CASSQFTGTGSIATNEKLFF; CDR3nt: TGCGCCAGCAGCCAATTTACCGGGACTGGATCTATTGCAACTAATGAAAAACTGTTTTTT
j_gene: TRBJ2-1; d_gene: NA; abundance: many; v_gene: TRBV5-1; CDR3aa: CASRGGRRSSLGEQFF; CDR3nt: TGCGCCAGCAGGGGGGGTCGACGGAGCTCCCTTGGTGAGCAGTTCTTC
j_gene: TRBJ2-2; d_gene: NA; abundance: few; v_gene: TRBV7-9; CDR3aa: CASSLLGDTGELFF; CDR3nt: TGTGCCAGCAGCTTGTTAGGGGACACCGGGGAGCTGTTTTTT
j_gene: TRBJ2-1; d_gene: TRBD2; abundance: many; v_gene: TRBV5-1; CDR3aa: CASSPPSGSWDEQFF; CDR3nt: TGCGCCAGCAGCCCCCCAAGCGGGAGTTGGGATGAGCAGTTCTTC
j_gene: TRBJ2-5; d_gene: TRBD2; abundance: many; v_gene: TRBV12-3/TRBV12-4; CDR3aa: CASSSGTSGPQWYF; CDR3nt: TGTGCCAGCAGCTCCGGGACTAGCGGTCCCCAGTGGTACTTC
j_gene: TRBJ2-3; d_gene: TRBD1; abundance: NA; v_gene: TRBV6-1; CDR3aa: CASSPRTGFADTQYF; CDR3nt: TGTGCCAGCAGTCCCCGGACAGGGTTCGCAGATACGCAGTATTTT
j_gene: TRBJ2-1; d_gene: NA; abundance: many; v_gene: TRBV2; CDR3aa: CASSVGGRGYNEQFF; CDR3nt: TGTGCCAGCAGTGTAGGGGGGAGGGGGTACAATGAGCAGTTCTTC
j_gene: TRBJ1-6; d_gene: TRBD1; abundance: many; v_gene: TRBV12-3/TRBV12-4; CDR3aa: CASSFRTGTSPLHF; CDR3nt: TGTGCCAGCAGTTTCCGGACAGGGACCTCACCCCTCCACTTT
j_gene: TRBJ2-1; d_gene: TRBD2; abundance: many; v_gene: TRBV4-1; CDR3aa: CASSQELAGGGSYNEQFF; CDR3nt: TGCGCCAGCAGCCAAGAACTAGCGGGAGGCGGGTCCTACAATGAGCAGTTCTTC
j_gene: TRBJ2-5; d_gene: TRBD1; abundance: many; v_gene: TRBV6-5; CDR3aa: CASSWDRVGQETQYF; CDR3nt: TGTGCCAGCAGTTGGGACAGGGTTGGGCAAGAGACCCAGTACTTC
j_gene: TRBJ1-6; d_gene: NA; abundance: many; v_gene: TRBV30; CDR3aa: CAWSVGSFNSPLHF; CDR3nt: TGTGCCTGGAGTGTGGGATCTTTTAATTCACCCCTCCACTTT
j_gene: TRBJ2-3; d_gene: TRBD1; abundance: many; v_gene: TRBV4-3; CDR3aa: CASSQARTGVDTQYF; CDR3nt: TGCGCCAGCAGCCAAGCGCGCACAGGGGTGGATACGCAGTATTTT
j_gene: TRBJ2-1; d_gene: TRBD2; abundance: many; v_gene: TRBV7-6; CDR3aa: CASSLGGGRPYNEQFF; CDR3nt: TGTGCCAGCAGCTTAGGGGGGGGTCGTCCCTACAATGAGCAGTTCTTC
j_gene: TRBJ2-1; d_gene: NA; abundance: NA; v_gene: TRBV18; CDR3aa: CASSPVLSLFYNEPFF; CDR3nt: TGTGCCAGCTCACCGGTGCTTTCACTATTTTACAATGAGCCGTTCTTC
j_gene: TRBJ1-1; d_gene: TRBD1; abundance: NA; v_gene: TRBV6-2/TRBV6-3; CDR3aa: CASSYSSTGGGTEAFF; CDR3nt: TGTGCCAGCAGTTACTCGAGTACAGGGGGTGGGACTGAAGCTTTCTTT
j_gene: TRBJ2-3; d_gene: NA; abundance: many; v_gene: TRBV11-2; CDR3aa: CASVRARTDTQYF; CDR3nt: TGTGCCAGCGTCCGGGCCCGCACAGATACGCAGTATTTT
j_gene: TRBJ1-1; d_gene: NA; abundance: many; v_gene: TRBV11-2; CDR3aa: CASSFIGRDVNTEAFF; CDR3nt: TGTGCCAGCAGCTTTATAGGCAGGGACGTGAACACTGAAGCTTTCTTT
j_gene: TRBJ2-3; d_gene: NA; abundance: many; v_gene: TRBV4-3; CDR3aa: CASSQGALLASTDTQYF; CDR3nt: TGCGCCAGCAGCCAAGGGGCCCTCCTAGCAAGCACAGATACGCAGTATTTT
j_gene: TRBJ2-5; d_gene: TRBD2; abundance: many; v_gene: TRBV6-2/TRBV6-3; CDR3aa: CASSPGLAGALKETQYF; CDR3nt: TGTGCCAGCAGTCCCGGACTAGCGGGAGCGTTGAAAGAGACCCAGTACTTC
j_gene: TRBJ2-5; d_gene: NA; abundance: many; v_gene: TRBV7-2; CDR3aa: CASSLFTGAGKTQYF; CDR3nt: TGTGCCAGCAGCCTGTTCACAGGGGCGGGGAAGACCCAGTACTTC
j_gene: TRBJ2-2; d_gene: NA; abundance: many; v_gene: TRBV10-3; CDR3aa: CAIRPDRAELFF; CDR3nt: TGTGCCATCAGACCAGACCGGGCGGAGCTGTTTTTT
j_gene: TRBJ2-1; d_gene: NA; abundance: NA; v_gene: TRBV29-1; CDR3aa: CSGKSSGNEQFF; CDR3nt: TGCAGCGGAAAAAGCAGCGGCAATGAGCAGTTCTTC
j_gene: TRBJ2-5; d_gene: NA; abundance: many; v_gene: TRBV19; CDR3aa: CASSIGPNQETQYF; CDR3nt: TGTGCCAGTAGTATCGGTCCTAACCAAGAGACCCAGTACTTC
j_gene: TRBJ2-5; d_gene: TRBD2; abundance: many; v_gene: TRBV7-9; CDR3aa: CASSSTTSVETQYF; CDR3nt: TGTGCCAGCAGCTCAACGACTAGCGTGGAGACCCAGTACTTC
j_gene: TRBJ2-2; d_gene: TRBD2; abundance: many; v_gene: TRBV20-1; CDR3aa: CSAVGTINTGELFF; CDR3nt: TGCAGTGCTGTGGGGACTATTAACACCGGGGAGCTGTTTTTT
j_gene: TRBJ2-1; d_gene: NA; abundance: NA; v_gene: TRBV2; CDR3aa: CASSPLRESSYNEQPF; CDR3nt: TGTGCCAGCAGTCCCCTCCGGGAGAGCTCCTACAATGAGCAGCCCTTC
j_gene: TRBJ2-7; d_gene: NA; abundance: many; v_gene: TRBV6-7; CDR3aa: CASSGRRGTEYEQYF; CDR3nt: TGTGCCAGCTCCGGAAGGCGCGGGACAGAATACGAGCAGTACTTC
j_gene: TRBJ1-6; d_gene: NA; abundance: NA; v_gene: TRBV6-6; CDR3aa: CAGRDANNSPPHF; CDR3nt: TGTGCCGGCCGGGACGCCAATAATTCACCCCCCCACTTT
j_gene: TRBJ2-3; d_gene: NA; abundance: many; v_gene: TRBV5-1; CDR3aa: CASSLNRDSTDTQYF; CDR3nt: TGCGCCAGCAGCTTGAACAGGGATAGCACAGATACGCAGTATTTT
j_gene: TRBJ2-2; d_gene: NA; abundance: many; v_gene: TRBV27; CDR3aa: CASSLWGTGELFF; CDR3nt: TGTGCCAGCAGTTTATGGGGCACCGGGGAGCTGTTTTTT
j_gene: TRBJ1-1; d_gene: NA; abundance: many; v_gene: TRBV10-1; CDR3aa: CASREFTGFWSEAFF; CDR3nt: TGCGCCAGCAGGGAATTTACAGGGTTCTGGTCTGAAGCTTTCTTT
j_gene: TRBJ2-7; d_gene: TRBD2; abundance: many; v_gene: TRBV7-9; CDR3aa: CASSSPGTSAAYEQYF; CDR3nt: TGTGCCAGCAGCTCTCCCGGGACTAGTGCGGCCTACGAGCAGTACTTC
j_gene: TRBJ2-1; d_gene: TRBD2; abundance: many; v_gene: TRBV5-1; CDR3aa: CASSLTSGRNHEQFF; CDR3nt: TGCGCCAGCAGCTTGACTAGCGGCCGGAACCATGAGCAGTTCTTC
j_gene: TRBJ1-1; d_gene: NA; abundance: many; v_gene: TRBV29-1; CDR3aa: CSVVPRGMNTEAFF; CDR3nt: TGCAGCGTTGTCCCTAGGGGGATGAACACTGAAGCTTTCTTT
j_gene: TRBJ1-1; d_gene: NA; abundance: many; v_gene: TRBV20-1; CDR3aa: CSAARSADNTEAFF; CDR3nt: TGCAGTGCGGCCCGGTCAGCCGATAACACTGAAGCTTTCTTT
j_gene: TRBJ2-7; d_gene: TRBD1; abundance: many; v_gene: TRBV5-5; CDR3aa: CASSPGTVEQYF; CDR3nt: TGTGCCAGCAGCCCCGGGACAGTCGAGCAGTACTTC
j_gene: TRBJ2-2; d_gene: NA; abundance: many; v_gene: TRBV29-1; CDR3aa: CSVKGIGVVNTGELFF; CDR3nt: TGCAGCGTTAAGGGGATAGGCGTCGTGAACACCGGGGAGCTGTTTTTT
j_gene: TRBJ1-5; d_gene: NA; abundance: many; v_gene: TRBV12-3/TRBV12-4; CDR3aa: CASSLRQRRTQPQHF; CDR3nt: TGTGCCAGCAGTTTAAGGCAAAGGCGTACTCAGCCCCAGCATTTT
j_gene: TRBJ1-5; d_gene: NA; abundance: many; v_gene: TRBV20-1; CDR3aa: CSAEPSTGINQPQHF; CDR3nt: TGCAGTGCTGAACCCTCAACAGGGATCAATCAGCCCCAGCATTTT
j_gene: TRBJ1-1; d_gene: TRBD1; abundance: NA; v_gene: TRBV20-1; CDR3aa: CGARGTGTGTEAFF; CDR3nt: TGCGGTGCTAGGGGTACTGGGACAGGCACTGAAGCTTTCTTT
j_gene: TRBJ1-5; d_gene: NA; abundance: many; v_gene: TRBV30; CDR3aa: CAWRRGGLNSNQPQHF; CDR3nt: TGTGCCTGGAGACGAGGGGGACTGAATAGCAATCAGCCCCAGCATTTT
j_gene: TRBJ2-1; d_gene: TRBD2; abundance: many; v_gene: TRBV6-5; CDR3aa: CASSYSELAGGSEQFF; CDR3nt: TGTGCCAGCAGTTACTCGGAACTAGCGGGAGGTAGTGAGCAGTTCTTC
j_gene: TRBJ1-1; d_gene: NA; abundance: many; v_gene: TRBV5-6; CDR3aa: CASSTLQGILNTEAFF; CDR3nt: TGTGCCAGCAGCACTCTACAGGGTATCCTGAACACTGAAGCTTTCTTT
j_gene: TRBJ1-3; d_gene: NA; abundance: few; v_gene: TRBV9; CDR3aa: CASSEAPGTGNTIYF; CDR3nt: TGTGCCAGCAGCGAGGCCCCGGGGACTGGAAACACCATATATTTT
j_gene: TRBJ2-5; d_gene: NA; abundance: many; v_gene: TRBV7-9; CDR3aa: CATHTGRETQYF; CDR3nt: TGTGCCACCCACACAGGCAGGGAGACCCAGTACTTC
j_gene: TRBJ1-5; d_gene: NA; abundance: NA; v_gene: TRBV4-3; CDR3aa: CASSQDLGRPQHF; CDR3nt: TGCGCCAGCAGCCAAGACCTCGGTAGGCCCCAGCATTTT
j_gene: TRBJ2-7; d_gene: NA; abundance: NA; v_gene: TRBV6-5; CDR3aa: CASSWDGPYEQYF; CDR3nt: TGTGCCAGCAGTTGGGACGGGCCCTACGAGCAGTACTTC
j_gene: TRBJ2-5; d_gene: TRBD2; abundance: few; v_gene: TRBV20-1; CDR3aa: CSARGISLTKTSGQETQYF; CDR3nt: TGCAGTGCTAGAGGTATCTCCCTAACAAAGACTAGCGGACAAGAGACCCAGTACTTC
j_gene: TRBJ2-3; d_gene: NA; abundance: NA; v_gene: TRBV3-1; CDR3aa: CASSRQKAVGTDTQYF; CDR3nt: TGTGCCAGCAGCCGCCAAAAAGCGGTGGGCACAGATACGCAGTATTTT
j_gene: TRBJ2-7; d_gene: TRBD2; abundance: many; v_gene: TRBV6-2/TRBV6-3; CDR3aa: CASNSRRLAGSYEQYF; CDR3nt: TGTGCCAGCAACTCCCGGCGGCTAGCGGGGTCCTACGAGCAGTACTTC
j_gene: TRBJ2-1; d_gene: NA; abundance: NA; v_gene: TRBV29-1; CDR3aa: CSVRGSNYNEQFF; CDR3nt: TGCAGCGTTCGGGGATCAAACTACAATGAGCAGTTCTTC
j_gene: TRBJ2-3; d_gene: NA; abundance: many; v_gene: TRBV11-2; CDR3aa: CASSPRSGTDTQYF; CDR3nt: TGTGCCAGCAGCCCCCGCTCGGGCACAGATACGCAGTATTTT